These 14 T cell receptor beta chains came from one sample sequenced in a study of blood T cell repertoires in COVID-19. Profiled with immunoSEQ multiplex PCR; TCRdb holds only in-frame clones, not every one. The data hold 300,000 to 350,000 clones, with about nine tenths observed a single time. Sequencing was performed on peripheral blood. The receptors originated from a man younger than 30 with active or convalescent COVID-19.

This chain links TRBV5-5 with TRBJ2-5, with a tentative D call TRBD1 (6 bases). Trimming took off 4 bases at V and 0 bases at J, with 16 bases between the two ends. The CDR3 runs 16 residues. Germline loops: CDR1 SGHKS, CDR2 YYEKEE (reference sequence). CDR3 coding DNA: TGTGCCAGCAGCCTGTCGACAGGCGCGTACCAAGAGACCCAGTACTTC. Its translation is CASSLSTGAYQETQYF. The full variable domain, completed using reference TRBV5-5 and TRBJ2-5, is DAGVTQSPTHLIKTRGQQVTLRCSPISGHKSVSWYQQVLGQGPQFIFQYYEKEERGRGNFPDRFSARQFPNYSSELNVNALLLGDSALYLCASSLSTGAYQETQYFGPGTRLLVL.

This chain's CDR3 is CASSGVAGGFSDTQYF. The DNA of the CDR3 is TGTGCCAGCAGTGGAGTAGCGGGGGGGTTTTCAGATACGCAGTATTTT. The chain recombines TRBV2 with TRBJ2-3; 11 nucleotides align to TRBD2. Germline V lookup: CDR1 SNHLY, CDR2 FYNNEI. The CDR3 has 16 residues. V trimming: 4 bases; J trimming: 4 bases; junction bases outside the gene matches: 7.

The chain joins TRBV9 to TRBJ2-3; D is possibly TRBD2 (5 bases). Trimming left V 4 bases short and J 1 base short, with 13 bases between. Germline V lookup: CDR1 SGDLS, CDR2 YYNGEE. The length of the CDR3 is 15 residues. CDR3 nucleotide sequence: TGTGCCAGCAGCCCCCCTAGCTCCGGCACAGATACGCAGTATTTT. Its protein is CASSPPSSGTDTQYF.

The chain is built from TRBV6-5 and TRBJ1-5; 11 bases agree with TRBD1. J lost 4 bases, V lost 4 bases, and 6 bases had no gene match. CDR1 MNHEY and CDR2 SVGAGI come from the germline V gene. The CDR3 length is 16 residues. The CDR3 DNA is TGTGCCAGCAGTTCCGGGACAGGGGGAGGTAATCAGCCCCAGCATTTT. This encodes CASSSGTGGGNQPQHF.

The chain couples TRBV9 to TRBJ1-3, with a weak D call TRBD1 (6 bases). This CDR3 has 18 residues. The V end lost 5 bases, the J end lost 4 bases, and 25 bases lay between the germline ends. Looked up from germline, CDR1 is SGDLS and CDR2 is YYNGEE. In DNA, the CDR3 is TGTGCCAGCAGTTCTACTACCGGCAGGGGCCCACTCGGAAACACCATATATTTT. The encoded protein is CASSSTTGRGPLGNTIYF.

The chain links TRBV2 to TRBJ1-1; D is possibly TRBD1 (5 bases). The V and J ends lost 6 bases and 4 bases respectively, with 18 bases between them. This CDR3 is 15 amino acids long. Germline V gene sequence: CDR1 SNHLY, CDR2 FYNNEI. The CDR3 bases are TGTGCCAGCAGCAGAAGGCCAGCCGGGGGCACTGAAGCTTTCTTT. Its translation: CASSRRPAGGTEAFF.

The chain links TRBV2 to TRBJ2-7; maybe TRBD2 (5 bases). The CDR3 is made up of 14 amino acids. The V and J ends lost 1 base and 1 base respectively, with 8 bases between them. CDR1 is SNHLY, CDR2 FYNNEI, per germline. DNA of the CDR3: TGTGCCAGCAGTGAAGAGTCGGGATCCTACGAGCAGTACTTC. Amino acids: CASSEESGSYEQYF.

The V and J genes are TRBV9 and TRBJ2-1; TRBD1 might be the D (6 bases). The V and J ends lost 0 bases and 10 bases respectively, with 14 bases between them. The CDR3 sequence is 14 residues long. Germline CDR1 and CDR2: SGDLS and YYNGEE. This CDR3 is CASSVVAGAWEQFF. The CDR3 bases are TGTGCCAGCAGCGTAGTCGCAGGGGCTTGGGAGCAGTTCTTC.

CDR3 coding DNA: TGTGCCAGCAGTGTTGGTCCCGGGACATCATACGAGCAGTACTTC. This encodes CASSVGPGTSYEQYF. The rearrangement uses TRBV2 and TRBJ2-7, with D perhaps TRBD1 (6 bases). In germline, CDR1 is SNHLY, CDR2 FYNNEI. This CDR3 region has 15 residues. The V and J ends lost 4 bases and 4 bases respectively, with 17 bases between them. The entire variable domain, with the rest obtained from reference TRBV2 and TRBJ2-7, is as follows: EPEVTQTPSHQVTQMGQEVILRCVPISNHLYFYWYRQILGQKVEFLVSFYNNEISEKSEIFDDQFSVERPDGSNFTLKIRSTKLEDSAMYFCASSVGPGTSYEQYFGPGTRLTVT.

The chain couples TRBV2 to TRBJ1-2; 8 nucleotides match TRBD1. CDR1 is SNHLY and CDR2 is FYNNEI in the germline V gene. The CDR3 is made up of 15 amino acids. The V segment lost 4 bases and the J segment 2 bases; nucleotides outside the gene matches: 6. CDR3 loop: CASSGHRGMNYGYTF. The CDR3 nucleotides are TGTGCCAGCAGTGGGCACAGGGGGATGAACTATGGCTACACCTTC.

The chain joins TRBV18 to TRBJ1-2; D is uncertain. CDR1 is KGHSH and CDR2 is LQKENI in the germline V gene. V was pared by 7 bases and J by 2 bases, with 17 bases between. The CDR3 has 15 residues. The CDR3 spells CASWPAWAVNYGYTF. CDR3 coding DNA: TGTGCCAGCTGGCCCGCATGGGCAGTGAACTATGGCTACACCTTC.

This chain uses TRBV6-5 with TRBJ1-5; 8 bases align to TRBD1. The CDR3 runs to 14 residues. Germline CDR1 and CDR2: MNHEY and SVGAGI. The V and J ends lost 6 bases and 6 bases, in that order; junction bases with no gene match: 7. As DNA, the CDR3 is TGTGCCAGCAGCCGGACAGGGTTGGGTCAGCCCCAGCATTTT. Protein sequence: CASSRTGLGQPQHF.

The V call is TRBV19, the J call TRBJ2-1; weak D call: TRBD2 (6 bases). Germline CDR1 and CDR2: LNHDA and SQIVND (reference sequence). V was clipped by 7 bases and J by 6 bases, with 7 bases between them. This CDR3 has 11 amino acids. In DNA form, the CDR3 reads TGTGCCAGTACCGGGGGCAATGAGCAGTTCTTC. It codes for CASTGGNEQFF. Looking up the rest from reference TRBV19 and TRBJ2-1 gives the full variable domain: DGGITQSPKYLFRKEGQNVTLSCEQNLNHDAMYWYRQDPGQGLRLIYYSQIVNDFQKGDIAEGYSVSREKKESFPLTVTSAQKNPTAFYLCASTGGNEQFFGPGTRLTVL.

This chain links TRBV3-1 (or the pseudogene TRBV3-2) with TRBJ2-1, with D tentatively TRBD2 (5 bases). The V gene's germline CDR1 is LGHDT and CDR2 YNNKEL (reference sequence). V gave up 2 bases and J gave up 7 bases, with 18 bases separating them. This CDR3 comprises 16 residues. In DNA, the CDR3 is TGTGCCAGCAGCCAACAGAGCGGCGGCGTATGGAATGAGCAGTTCTTC. This codes for CASSQQSGGVWNEQFF.